This T cell receptor beta chain was sequenced for a study of cytomegalovirus exposure and HLA in healthy donors. Study-wide results and caveats: V segments that were indistinguishable, TRBV6-2 and TRBV6-3 among them, were omitted from analysis. Trimming of TCR beta V- and J-genes showed a link, identified in a later analysis, to a missense DCLRE1C variant. The listing of 150 to 200 TCR beta chains classed them as cytomegalovirus-associated.

The CDR3 totals 11 residues. Germline V lookup: CDR1 GTSNPN, CDR2 SVGIG (reference sequence). V was trimmed by 3 bases and J by 11 bases, leaving 8 bases between them. This clone was seen once. Its target is not known. The primer mix had 60 Vbeta and 13 Jbeta primers. TCRdb's copy holds only in-frame clones and misses some; the assay was immunoSEQ multiplex PCR. This sample has approximately 250,000 clones, with over 75% found just once. The sample consisted of PBMCs. This TCR was sampled from a boy aged 10-17 years in good health and CMV-seronegative. V and J are TRBV30 and TRBJ1-6, with D possibly matching TRBD1 (6 bases). The CDR3 bases are TGTGCCTGGAGACAGGGCACACCCCTCCACTTT. Amino acid sequence: CAWRQGTPLHF. The complete variable domain, with remaining parts taken from reference TRBV30 and TRBJ1-6, reads SQTIHQWPATLVQPVGSPLSLECTVEGTSNPNLYWYRQAAGRGLQLLFYSVGIGQISSEVPQNLSASRPQDRQFILSSKKLLLSDSGFYLCAWRQGTPLHFGNGTRLTVT.